This is a list of T cell receptor beta chains from one sample in a study of T cells in Graves' hyperthyroidism and ophthalmopathy. TCRdb redid the calling of the multiplex PCR reads with MiXCR, one entry per CDR3 protein. Of hundreds of thousands of distinct CDR3 sequences listed, roughly 46% are singletons. The specimen was peripheral blood or thyroid tissue (not recorded which). All receptors derive from an adult man with Graves' disease, either hyperthyroidism or ophthalmopathy (not recorded which). Both conserved end residues are part of each CDR3. A D gene is named only where the DNA matches it firmly. Only some rows state a clone size, as once, few, many or a class for expanded clones.

TRBD1 | TRBJ2-7 | TRBV11-2 | NA | TGTGCCAGCAGCTTAGCCCCGACAGGGGTCTCCTCCTACCAGCAGTACTTC | CASSLAPTGVSSYQQYF
TRBD2 | TRBJ2-7 | TRBV7-9 | NA | TGTGCCAGCAGTATTGGGGGGGGTGAACTCTACGAGCAGTACTTC | CASSIGGGELYEQYF
TRBD1 | TRBJ2-5 | TRBV6-5 | few | TGTGCCAGCACCTACCGAGGGACAGGGGTCTTCGAGACCCAGTACTTC | CASTYRGTGVFETQYF
TRBD1 | TRBJ1-2 | TRBV29-1 | NA | TGCAGCGCTGATGACAGGGCTGGATATGGCTACACCTTC | CSADDRAGYGYTF
NA | TRBJ1-2 | TRBV15 | NA | TGTGCCACCAGCGCTTCGGACAGCACTAACTATGGCTACACCTTC | CATSASDSTNYGYTF
TRBD1 | TRBJ1-6 | TRBV9 | NA | TGTGCCAGCAGCCAAGCACAGGGGTTGGCTTCACCCCTCCACTTT | CASSQAQGLASPLHF
NA | TRBJ1-2 | TRBV10-2 | many | TGCGCCAGCAGTGATCTGGCCGGCTACACCTTC | CASSDLAGYTF
NA | TRBJ1-5 | TRBV2 | many | TGTGCCAGCAGTAGTAAACGGGACAATCAGCCCCAGCATTTT | CASSSKRDNQPQHF
NA | TRBJ1-2 | TRBV29-1 | NA | TGCAGCCCCGGGACGGAGGGAAGGGGCTACACCTTC | CSPGTEGRGYTF
NA | TRBJ2-7 | TRBV7-2 | many | TGTGCCAGCAGCCCCTCCCGGGACACCATGCACGAGCAGTACTTC | CASSPSRDTMHEQYF
NA | TRBJ1-5 | TRBV15 | NA | TGTGCCACCAGGGACGGGGGAGGGGCAGGGATCAATCAGCCCCAGCATTTT | CATRDGGGAGINQPQHF
TRBD2 | TRBJ2-7 | TRBV9 | many | TGTGCCAGCAGCGTAGCAGAGCGGGATACGGGGGAGCAGTACTTC | CASSVAERDTGEQYF
NA | TRBJ2-2 | TRBV6-1 | NA | TGTGCCGGCAGTATCCGGGACACAAACACCGGGGAGCTGTTTTTT | CAGSIRDTNTGELFF
NA | TRBJ1-4 | TRBV21-1 | NA | TGTGCCAGCATCAACCGGGACAGGGATGAAAAACTGTTTTTT | CASINRDRDEKLFF
TRBD1 | TRBJ1-1 | TRBV7-3 | few | TGTGCCACCACAGGGGCCGAGGTCACTGAAGCTTTCTTT | CATTGAEVTEAFF
TRBD2 | TRBJ2-7 | TRBV7-9 | many | TGCGCCAGCAGCCAAGAAGGGACTAGCGGGAGTGGGTACGAGCAGTACTTC | CASSQEGTSGSGYEQYF
NA | TRBJ1-4 | TRBV2 | NA | TGTGCCAGCAGTGAAGGGGCTGCAACTAATGAAAAACTGTTTTTT | CASSEGAATNEKLFF
NA | TRBJ2-6 | TRBV5-1 | NA | TGCGCCAGCAGCCCGACCCTAAGGTTAGGTCTCTCTGGGGCCAACGTCCTGACTTTC | CASSPTLRLGLSGANVLTF
TRBD1 | TRBJ1-1 | TRBV20-1 | few | TGCAGTGCCAAAAGAGGGGACAGGGGGAACACTGAAGCTTTCTTT | CSAKRGDRGNTEAFF
NA | TRBJ1-5 | TRBV9 | NA | TGTGCCAGCAGCCTCACAGAGTTTACTCAGCCCCAGCATTTT | CASSLTEFTQPQHF
NA | TRBJ1-2 | TRBV29-1 | many | TGCAGCGTCGCCACAGGGTTGGATGGCTACACCTTC | CSVATGLDGYTF
NA | TRBJ1-4 | TRBV12-3/TRBV12-4 | NA | TGTGCCAGCAGACACAGGGAAAGAATGGGTGAAAAACTGTTTTTT | CASRHRERMGEKLFF
TRBD1 | TRBJ2-7 | TRBV20-1 | NA | TGCAGTGGGGGGACAGTCGAATACGAGCAGTACTTC | CSGGTVEYEQYF
NA | TRBJ2-2 | TRBV20-1 | once | TGCAGTGCTAGAGCTCCCTTCCATCTCGGGGAGCTGTTTTTT | CSARAPFHLGELFF
TRBD1 | TRBJ1-5 | TRBV11-3 | once | TGTGCCAGCAGCCGCACCACAGGGGGCGCGGGCAATCAGCCCCAGCATTTT | CASSRTTGGAGNQPQHF
NA | TRBJ2-7 | TRBV7-2 | NA | TGTGCCAGCAGCTTAGAAGGGCTCGACTACGAGCAGTACTTC | CASSLEGLDYEQYF
NA | TRBJ1-1 | TRBV12-3/TRBV12-4 | NA | TGTGCCAGCAGCTTCGCGTACAGGGAGAACACTGAAGCTTTCTTT | CASSFAYRENTEAFF
NA | TRBJ1-1 | TRBV10-3 | NA | TGTGCCAGCAGTGGGCCGGGACGGTCGACAAGGAACACTGAAGCTTTCTTT | CASSGPGRSTRNTEAFF
NA | TRBJ1-6 | TRBV4-3 | few | TGCGCCAGCAGCCAAGGGCTCGCAAGCTCCTATAATTCACCCCTCCACTTT | CASSQGLASSYNSPLHF
NA | TRBJ1-6 | TRBV10-3 | many | TGTGCCAGCAAAGAACAGTGGCAGGGTTATTCACCCCTCCACTTT | CASKEQWQGYSPLHF
TRBD2 | TRBJ2-7 | TRBV3-1 | few | TGTGCCAGCAGCCAAGCGGAAGGGACTAGCGGGATATACGAGCAGTACTTC | CASSQAEGTSGIYEQYF
TRBD1 | TRBJ1-2 | TRBV29-1 | NA | TGCAGCGTTGACCATACAGGGGAGGACCCTAACTATGGCTACACCTTC | CSVDHTGEDPNYGYTF
NA | TRBJ1-5 | TRBV19 | NA | TGTGCCAGTAGTATTTGGGGGGATAGCAATCAGCCCCAGCATTTT | CASSIWGDSNQPQHF
TRBD2 | TRBJ2-2 | TRBV11-2 | NA | TGTGCCAGCAGCTTCGGGGGGTTT | CASSFGGF
NA | TRBJ1-6 | TRBV10-3 | many | TGTGCCATCAGTCAGACGGGACACAAATCCTCCTATAATTCACCCCTCCACTTT | CAISQTGHKSSYNSPLHF
TRBD1 | TRBJ2-5 | TRBV29-1 | NA | TGCAGCGTTGGCAGGGGGTACCAAGAGACCCAGTACTTC | CSVGRGYQETQYF
NA | TRBJ1-6 | TRBV4-1 | many | TGCGCCAGCAGCCCCCGCGGCATATCACCCCTCCACTTT | CASSPRGISPLHF
NA | TRBJ1-5 | TRBV19 | NA | TGTGCCAGTAGTATAAGTCTGGGGGTTGGCCAGGATGCCCTATCCAATCAGCCCCAGCATTTT | CASSISLGVGQDALSNQPQHF
NA | TRBJ1-2 | TRBV29-1 | NA | TGCAGCGTTGAAGAGGCGGGGGATAACTATGGCTACACCTTC | CSVEEAGDNYGYTF
TRBD2 | TRBJ2-5 | TRBV11-2 | NA | TGTGCTAGAGATGGTAGCGGGAGGGCCCTGGGAGAGACCCAGTACTTC | CARDGSGRALGETQYF
TRBD1 | TRBJ1-2 | TRBV30 | NA | TGTGCCTGGAGTCAGGGACAGGGTAACTATGGCTACACCTTC | CAWSQGQGNYGYTF
NA | TRBJ2-7 | TRBV29-1 | NA | TGCAGTGCTATCGCGACCGGGTCCTACGAGCAGTACTTC | CSAIATGSYEQYF
TRBD1 | TRBJ2-7 | TRBV19 | NA | TGTGCCAGTAGTATCGGGACAGGGGGAGTCTACGAGCAGTACTTC | CASSIGTGGVYEQYF
NA | TRBJ1-2 | TRBV7-9 | few | TGTGCCAGCAGCGCCTCTCAAGGGGACATTACTAACTATGGCTACACCTTC | CASSASQGDITNYGYTF
NA | TRBJ2-7 | TRBV5-1 | NA | TGCGCCAGCAGCTTGAGACCGCCGGGACCGAGCTCCTACGAGCAGTACTTC | CASSLRPPGPSSYEQYF
NA | TRBJ2-5 | TRBV20-1 | NA | TGCAGTGCCCCCGGAGGGGCGGGGTCCCACGAGACCCAGTACTTC | CSAPGGAGSHETQYF
NA | TRBJ1-1 | TRBV2 | NA | TGTGCCAGCAGTCCAATCCCGGGGCTGGGGAACACTGAAGCTTTCTTT | CASSPIPGLGNTEAFF
TRBD1 | TRBJ1-1 | TRBV7-9 | many | TGTGCCAGCAGCCCTGGACAGGGCTTGAACACTGAAGCTTTCTTT | CASSPGQGLNTEAFF
NA | TRBJ1-2 | TRBV7-9 | NA | TGTGCCAGCAGCTTATGGAACAGGCTTCGAGTAGATGGCTACACCTTC | CASSLWNRLRVDGYTF